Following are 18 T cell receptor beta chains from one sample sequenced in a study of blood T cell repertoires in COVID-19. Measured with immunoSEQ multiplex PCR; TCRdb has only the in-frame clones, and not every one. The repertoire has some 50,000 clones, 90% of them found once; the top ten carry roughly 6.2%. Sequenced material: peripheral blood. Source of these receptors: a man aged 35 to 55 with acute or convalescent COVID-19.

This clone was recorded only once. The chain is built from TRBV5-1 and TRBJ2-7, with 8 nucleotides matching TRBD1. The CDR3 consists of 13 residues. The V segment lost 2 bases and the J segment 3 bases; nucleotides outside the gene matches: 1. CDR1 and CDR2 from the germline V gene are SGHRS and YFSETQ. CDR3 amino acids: CASSLGTGYEQYF. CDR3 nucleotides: TGCGCCAGCAGCTTAGGGACAGGCTACGAGCAGTACTTC.

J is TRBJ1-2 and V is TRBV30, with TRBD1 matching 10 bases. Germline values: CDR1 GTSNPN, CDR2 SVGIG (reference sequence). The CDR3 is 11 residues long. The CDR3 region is CLGGTGVGYTF. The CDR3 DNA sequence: TGTTTAGGAGGGACAGGGGTCGGCTACACCTTC.

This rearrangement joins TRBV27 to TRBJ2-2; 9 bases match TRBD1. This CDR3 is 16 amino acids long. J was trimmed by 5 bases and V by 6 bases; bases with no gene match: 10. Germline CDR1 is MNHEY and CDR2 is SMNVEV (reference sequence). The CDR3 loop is CASRRVGQGTTGELFF. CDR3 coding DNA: TGTGCCAGCAGGAGGGTTGGACAGGGGACAACCGGGGAGCTGTTTTTT.

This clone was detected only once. The CDR3 DNA is TGCGCCAGCAGCTTGGGAGATGCGGGAGCGGTTTACAATGAGCAGTTCTTC. Translation: CASSLGDAGAVYNEQFF. The chain joins TRBV5-1 to TRBJ2-1; 7 bases align to TRBD2. Germline CDR1 and CDR2: SGHRS and YFSETQ. CDR3 size: 17 residues. With V trimmed by 0 bases and J by 4 bases, 10 bases remained unmatched.

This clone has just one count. The CDR3 region has the DNA TGTGCCAGCAGTCGGACAGGGGGAGATAAGGAAAAACTGTTTTTT. It translates to CASSRTGGDKEKLFF. This chain connects TRBV2 to TRBJ1-4; the match to TRBD1 covers 10 bases. This CDR3 comprises 15 residues. Germline V gene data show CDR1 as SNHLY and CDR2 as FYNNEI. V dropped 5 bases and J dropped 8; count of bases not matched to a gene: 8.

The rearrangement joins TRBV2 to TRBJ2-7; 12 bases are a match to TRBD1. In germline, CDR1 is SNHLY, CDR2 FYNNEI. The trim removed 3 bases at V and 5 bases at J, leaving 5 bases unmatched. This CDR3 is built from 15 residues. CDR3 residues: CASSDWGTGGDEQYF. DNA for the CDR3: TGTGCCAGCAGTGATTGGGGGACAGGGGGCGACGAGCAGTACTTC. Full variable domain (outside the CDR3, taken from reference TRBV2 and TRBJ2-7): EPEVTQTPSHQVTQMGQEVILRCVPISNHLYFYWYRQILGQKVEFLVSFYNNEISEKSEIFDDQFSVERPDGSNFTLKIRSTKLEDSAMYFCASSDWGTGGDEQYFGPGTRLTVT.

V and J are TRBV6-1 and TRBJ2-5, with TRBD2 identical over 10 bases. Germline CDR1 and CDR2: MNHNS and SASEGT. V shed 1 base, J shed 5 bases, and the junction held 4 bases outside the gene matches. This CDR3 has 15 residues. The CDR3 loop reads CASSEEGSGRETQYF. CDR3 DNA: TGTGCCAGCAGTGAAGAAGGTAGCGGGAGGGAGACCCAGTACTTC.

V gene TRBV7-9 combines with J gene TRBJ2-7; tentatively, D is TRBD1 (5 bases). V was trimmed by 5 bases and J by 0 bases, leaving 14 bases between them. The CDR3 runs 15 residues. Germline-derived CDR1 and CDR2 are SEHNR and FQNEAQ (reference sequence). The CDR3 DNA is TGTGCCAGCAGCCCAAGACAGAACCCCTCCTACGAGCAGTACTTC. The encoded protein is CASSPRQNPSYEQYF.

Here the CDR3 DNA reads TGCGCCAGCAGCTTGGAAGGGGCGGGGGACAATGAGCAGTTCTTC. Protein: CASSLEGAGDNEQFF. The chain is built from TRBV5-1 and TRBJ2-1; TRBD2 agrees at 7 bases. Germline V gives CDR1 SGHRS, CDR2 YFSETQ. Unmatched junction bases numbered 5, after V lost 0 bases and J lost 5 bases. This CDR3 spans 15 amino acids.

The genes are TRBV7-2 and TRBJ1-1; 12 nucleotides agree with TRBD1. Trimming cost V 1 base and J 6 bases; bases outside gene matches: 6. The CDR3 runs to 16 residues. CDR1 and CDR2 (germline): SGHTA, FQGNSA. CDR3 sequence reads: CASSLGDRGRRAEAFF. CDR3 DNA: TGTGCCAGCAGCTTAGGGGACAGGGGGCGCCGCGCTGAAGCTTTCTTT.

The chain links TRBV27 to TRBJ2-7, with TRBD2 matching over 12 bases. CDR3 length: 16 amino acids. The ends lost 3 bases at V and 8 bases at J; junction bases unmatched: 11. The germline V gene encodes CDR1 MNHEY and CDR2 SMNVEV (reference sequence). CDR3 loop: CASSFNPTSGSSKQYF. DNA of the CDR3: TGTGCCAGCAGTTTCAACCCGACTAGCGGGAGTTCAAAGCAGTACTTC.

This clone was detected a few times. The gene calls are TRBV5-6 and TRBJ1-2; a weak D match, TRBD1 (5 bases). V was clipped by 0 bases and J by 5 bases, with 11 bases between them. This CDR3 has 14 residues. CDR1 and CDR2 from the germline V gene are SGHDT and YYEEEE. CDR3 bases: TGTGCCAGCAGCTTGGGCAGGGTTGAGTATGGCTACACCTTC. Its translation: CASSLGRVEYGYTF.

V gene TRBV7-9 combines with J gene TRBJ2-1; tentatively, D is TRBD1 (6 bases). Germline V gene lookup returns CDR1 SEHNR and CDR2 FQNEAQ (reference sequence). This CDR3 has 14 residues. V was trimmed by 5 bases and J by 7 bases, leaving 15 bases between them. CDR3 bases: TGTGCCAGCAGCCCCAAAATGGACAGAAATGAGCAGTTCTTC. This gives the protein CASSPKMDRNEQFF.

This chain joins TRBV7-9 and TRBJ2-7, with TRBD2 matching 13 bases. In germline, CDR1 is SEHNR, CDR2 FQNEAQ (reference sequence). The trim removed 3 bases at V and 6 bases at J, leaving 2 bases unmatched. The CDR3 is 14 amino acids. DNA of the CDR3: TGTGCCAGCAGCTTGGGGACTAGCGGGACCGAGCAGTACTTC. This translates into CASSLGTSGTEQYF.

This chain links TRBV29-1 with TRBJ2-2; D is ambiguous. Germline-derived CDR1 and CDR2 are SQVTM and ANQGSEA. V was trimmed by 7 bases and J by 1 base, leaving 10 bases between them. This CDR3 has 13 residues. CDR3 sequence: CSGRWKNTGELFF. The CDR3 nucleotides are TGCAGCGGGAGATGGAAGAACACCGGGGAGCTGTTTTTT.

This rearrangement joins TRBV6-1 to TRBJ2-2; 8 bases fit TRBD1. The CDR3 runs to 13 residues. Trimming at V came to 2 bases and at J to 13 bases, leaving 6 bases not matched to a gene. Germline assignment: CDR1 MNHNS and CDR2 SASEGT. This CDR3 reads CASSERARGRLFF. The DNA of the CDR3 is TGTGCCAGCAGTGAAAGAGCCAGGGGGCGGCTGTTTTTT.

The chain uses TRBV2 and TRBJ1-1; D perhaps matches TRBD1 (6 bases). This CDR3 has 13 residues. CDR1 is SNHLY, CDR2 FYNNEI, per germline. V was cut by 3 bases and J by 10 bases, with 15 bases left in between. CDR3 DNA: TGTGCCAGCAGTGAGTACGGGGGGCGCTCAGCTTTCTTT. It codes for CASSEYGGRSAFF.

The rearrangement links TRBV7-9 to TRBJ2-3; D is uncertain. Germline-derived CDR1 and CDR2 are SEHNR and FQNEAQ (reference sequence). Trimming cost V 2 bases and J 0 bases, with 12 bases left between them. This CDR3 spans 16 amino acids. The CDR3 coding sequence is TGTGCCAGCAGCTTAAAATTAGCCGCCAGCACAGATACGCAGTATTTT. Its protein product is CASSLKLAASTDTQYF.